This entry lists 17 T cell receptor beta chains sequenced from one sample in a study of naive and memory T cell subsets. Regarding the study as a whole: A few larger clonotypes appeared in naive repertoires, especially CD8, possibly memory cells re-expressing CD45RA.

These receptors' antigens are unknown. Two oligonucleotides, mixed equimolar, formed the beta constant-region primer covering TRBC1 and TRBC2. Four rounds of PCR amplified the ligated cDNA using nested alpha and beta constant-region primers plus SP2. TCRdb re-analysed the UMI-ligation and nested PCR reads in MiXCR, keeping a single row per CDR3 protein. The top ten clones hold 0.13% of a sample with tens of thousands of distinct CDR3 sequences, roughly 10% of them seen once. Sequenced input: naive CD4+ T cells from blood. The receptor source for this set is a human donor in good health.

This clonotype was picked up many times. The V call is TRBV6-6, the J call TRBJ1-1; no firm D call. CDR1 is MNHNY and CDR2 is SVGAGI in the germline V gene (reference sequence). V lost 5 bases and J lost 1, with 8 bases in between. This CDR3 contains 13 residues. CDR3 residues: CASSPQQNTEAFF. The CDR3, as DNA: TGTGCCAGCAGTCCACAGCAGAACACTGAAGCTTTCTTT.

The table lists this clonotype with many counts. This chain connects TRBV29-1 to TRBJ1-1; tentatively, D is TRBD1 (5 bases). V dropped 6 bases and J dropped 0 bases, with 14 bases sitting between them. Germline CDR1 reads SQVTM; CDR2 reads ANQGSEA. This CDR3 is 14 amino acids long. The CDR3, as DNA: TGCAGCGTGGGACGCCTTCTCATGAACACTGAAGCTTTCTTT. This sequence encodes CSVGRLLMNTEAFF. Together with reference TRBV29-1 and TRBJ1-1, the CDR3 gives the full variable domain: SAVISQKPSRDICQRGTSLTIQCQVDSQVTMMFWYRQQPGQSLTLIATANQGSEATYESGFVIDKFPISRPNLTFSTLTVSNMSPEDSSIYLCSVGRLLMNTEAFFGQGTRLTVV.

This clonotype was seen a handful of times. The rearrangement uses TRBV12-5 and TRBJ2-1, with a tentative D call TRBD1 (6 bases). CDR3 length: 13 amino acids. The germline V and J ends were trimmed by 6 bases and 8 bases, with 14 bases remaining between them. Germline V gene lookup returns CDR1 LGHNT and CDR2 FRNRAP. The CDR3 nucleotides read TGTGCTAGTGGCGTAAACAGGGTTCATGAGCAGTTCTTC. Translation: CASGVNRVHEQFF.

The chain couples TRBV12-3 or TRBV12-4 to TRBJ1-3; 8 bases are a match to TRBD1. The CDR3 runs 17 residues. Losses at the gene ends were 4 bases for V and 2 bases for J; bases not matched to a gene: 10. The CDR3 DNA is TGTGCCAGCAGTTCCGACAGGGGCAGGCTAGCTGGAAACACCATATATTTT. This translates into CASSSDRGRLAGNTIYF.

This clonotype was counted once. The chain carries TRBV9 and TRBJ1-5, with 7 nucleotides matching TRBD1. The CDR3 is 15 residues long. The V gene's germline CDR1 is SGDLS and CDR2 YYNGEE. Trimming at V came to 3 bases and at J to 7 bases, leaving 10 bases not matched to a gene. The CDR3 loop is CASSALPDRDQPQHF. The DNA of the CDR3 is TGTGCCAGCAGCGCCCTCCCAGACAGGGACCAGCCCCAGCATTTT.

For the CDR3, the DNA is TGTGCCAGCAGCCCGACAGGGGTCTTCAATCAGCCCCAGCATTTT. It translates to CASSPTGVFNQPQHF. This rearrangement joins TRBV12-3 or TRBV12-4 to TRBJ1-5; TRBD1 matches 8 bases. The CDR3 runs 15 residues. V gave up 6 bases and J gave up 3 bases; unmatched junction bases: 7.

This clonotype was picked up a small number of times. The chain couples TRBV5-6 to TRBJ1-2; maybe TRBD1 (5 bases). Trimming left V 3 bases short and J 5 bases short, with 14 bases between. The CDR3 sequence is 14 residues long. CDR1 SGHDT and CDR2 YYEEEE come from the germline V gene. CDR3 nucleotides: TGTGCCAGCAGCTCGCGTTGGGGGAGGTATGGCTACACCTTC. Residues: CASSSRWGRYGYTF.

In its sample, this clonotype was seen a few times. The chain carries TRBV12-3 or TRBV12-4 and TRBJ2-1, with D perhaps TRBD1 (6 bases). This CDR3 region has 14 residues. Written as DNA, the CDR3 is TGTGCGAGCCGTACAGGGAGAAGGAACAATGAGCAGTTCTTC. This encodes CASRTGRRNNEQFF.

A few counts support this clonotype. The chain couples TRBV2 to TRBJ2-1; TRBD1 matches 7 bases. Germline V gene lookup returns CDR1 SNHLY and CDR2 FYNNEI. This CDR3 has 17 residues. Losses at the gene ends were 6 bases for V and 4 bases for J; bases not matched to a gene: 15. The CDR3 is CASSPSDRAPLYNEQFF. The CDR3 nucleotides are TGTGCCAGCAGCCCCTCCGACAGGGCCCCCCTATACAATGAGCAGTTCTTC.

This clonotype appeared many times. V gene TRBV29-1 combines with J gene TRBJ1-1, with D tentatively TRBD1 (5 bases). Deletions cut 6 bases from V and 3 bases from J, with 14 bases between. The CDR3 is 13 residues long. Germline V lookup: CDR1 SQVTM, CDR2 ANQGSEA. CDR3 sequence: CSVQTGAYTEAFF. The CDR3 DNA reads as TGCAGCGTCCAAACAGGTGCGTACACTGAAGCTTTCTTT. Combining the CDR3 with reference TRBV29-1 and TRBJ1-1 gives the whole variable domain SAVISQKPSRDICQRGTSLTIQCQVDSQVTMMFWYRQQPGQSLTLIATANQGSEATYESGFVIDKFPISRPNLTFSTLTVSNMSPEDSSIYLCSVQTGAYTEAFFGQGTRLTVV.

The V gene is TRBV14, the J gene TRBJ2-3; TRBD2 aligns across 7 bases. Germline values: CDR1 SGHDN, CDR2 FVKESK. J gave up 4 bases and V 4 bases, and 8 bases lay outside the gene matches. The CDR3 is 15 amino acids. The CDR3 sequence: CASSRLRGEADTQYF. Here the CDR3 DNA reads TGTGCCAGCAGCCGTCTTCGGGGGGAAGCAGATACGCAGTATTTT.

The gene calls are TRBV7-2 and TRBJ1-4; no reliable D call. The CDR3 length is 15 residues. CDR1 and CDR2 (germline): SGHTA, FQGNSA. V was shortened by 4 bases and J by 2 bases, with 11 bases between the two germline ends. CDR3 sequence (DNA): TGTGCCAGCAGCTCCGAGGCTGCTACTAATGAAAAACTGTTTTTT. Translated: CASSSEAATNEKLFF.

This clonotype was seen just once. The rearrangement uses TRBV7-9 and TRBJ1-2, with D possibly being TRBD1 (6 bases). Germline CDR1 SEHNR, CDR2 FQNEAQ (reference sequence). The CDR3 has 14 residues. The V gene lost 1 base and the J gene lost 3 bases, with 9 bases spanning the gap. The CDR3 nucleotides are TGTGCCAGCAGCTTAGATCGACAGGACTATGGCTACACCTTC. Protein sequence: CASSLDRQDYGYTF.

This chain connects TRBV7-9 to TRBJ1-4; D might be TRBD1 (6 bases). The ends were cut back, 5 bases at V and 0 bases at J, with 10 bases in the middle. Germline CDR1 SEHNR, CDR2 FQNEAQ (reference sequence). The CDR3 has 15 amino acids. The CDR3 DNA sequence: TGTGCCAGCAGCCCAGGACAGACAACTAATGAAAAACTGTTTTTT. This translates into CASSPGQTTNEKLFF.

This clonotype has at least ten counts. The chain is built from TRBV12-3 or TRBV12-4 and TRBJ1-4; 9 bases are shared with TRBD1. The CDR3 extends over 14 amino acids. Trimming took 6 bases from V and 7 from J; bases not matched to a gene: 6. CDR3 amino acids: CASSHRGQGEKLFF. Written as DNA, the CDR3 is TGTGCCAGCAGCCACAGGGGGCAGGGTGAAAAACTGTTTTTT.

This clonotype has a handful of counts. The V and J genes are TRBV3-1 and TRBJ1-2; 9 bases match TRBD1. The ends lost 0 bases at V and 4 bases at J; junction bases unmatched: 6. CDR3 size: 16 residues. Germline V gene sequence: CDR1 LGHDT, CDR2 YNNKEL (reference sequence). The chain's CDR3 is CASSQDGTGTAYGYTF. CDR3 DNA sequence: TGTGCCAGCAGCCAAGATGGGACAGGGACGGCCTATGGCTACACCTTC.

This clonotype was detected only a few times. The CDR3 protein is CASSFLTGGPGELFF. The CDR3 DNA reads TGTGCCAGCAGCTTTTTAACAGGGGGCCCCGGGGAGCTGTTTTTT. This chain connects TRBV7-2 to TRBJ2-2; the match to TRBD1 covers 9 bases. Germline V gene sequence: CDR1 SGHTA, CDR2 FQGNSA. The CDR3 consists of 15 residues. Losses at the gene ends were 3 bases for V and 6 bases for J; bases not matched to a gene: 5.